This T cell receptor (beta chain) originates from a study of control samples from healthy donors and cancer patients. Germline V gene sequence: CDR1 KGHSH, CDR2 LQKENI. V was clipped by 8 bases and J by 2 bases, with 20 bases between them. The CDR3 runs to 16 residues. Measured with immunoSEQ multiplex PCR; TCRdb has only the in-frame clones, and not every one. The table records 100,000 to 150,000 clones, 92% of them present only once. The TCR comes from a man aged 18 to 30 in good health. Sequenced sample: blood. The chain employs TRBV18 and TRBJ2-3, with TRBD2 as a possible D gene (6 bases). CDR3 in DNA: TGTGCCAGCAGAAACAGATTGGGGGGAGACACAGATACGCAGTATTTT. The encoded protein is CASRNRLGGDTDTQYF.